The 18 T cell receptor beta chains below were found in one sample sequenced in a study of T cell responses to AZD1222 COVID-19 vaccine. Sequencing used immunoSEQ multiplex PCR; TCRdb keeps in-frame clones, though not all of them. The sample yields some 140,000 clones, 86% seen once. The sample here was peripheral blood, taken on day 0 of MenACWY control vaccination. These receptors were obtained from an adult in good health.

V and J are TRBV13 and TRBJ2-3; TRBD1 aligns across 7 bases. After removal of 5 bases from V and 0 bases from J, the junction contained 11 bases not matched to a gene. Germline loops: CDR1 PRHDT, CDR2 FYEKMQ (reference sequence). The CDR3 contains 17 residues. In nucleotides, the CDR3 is TGTGCCAGCAGCACGTTAACAGGGGCCCAGAGCACAGATACGCAGTATTTT. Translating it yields CASSTLTGAQSTDTQYF.

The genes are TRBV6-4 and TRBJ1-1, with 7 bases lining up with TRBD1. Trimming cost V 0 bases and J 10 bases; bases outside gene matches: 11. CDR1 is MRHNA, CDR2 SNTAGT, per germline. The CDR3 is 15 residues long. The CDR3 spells CASSDSSQGGRGAFF. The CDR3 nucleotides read TGTGCCAGCAGTGACTCGAGCCAGGGGGGAAGGGGAGCTTTCTTT.

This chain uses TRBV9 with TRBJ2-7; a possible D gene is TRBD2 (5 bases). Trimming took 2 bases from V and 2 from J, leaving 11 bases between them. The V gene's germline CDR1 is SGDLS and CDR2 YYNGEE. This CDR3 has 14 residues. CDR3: CASSVRAEAYEQYF. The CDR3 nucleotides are TGTGCCAGCAGCGTGAGGGCGGAGGCCTACGAGCAGTACTTC.

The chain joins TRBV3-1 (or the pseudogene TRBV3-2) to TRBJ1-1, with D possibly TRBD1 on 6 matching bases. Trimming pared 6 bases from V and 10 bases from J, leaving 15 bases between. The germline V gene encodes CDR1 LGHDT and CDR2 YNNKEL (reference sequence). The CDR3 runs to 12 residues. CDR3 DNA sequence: TGTGCCAGCAGTCTACAGGGTATCGGAGCTTTCTTT. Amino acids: CASSLQGIGAFF.

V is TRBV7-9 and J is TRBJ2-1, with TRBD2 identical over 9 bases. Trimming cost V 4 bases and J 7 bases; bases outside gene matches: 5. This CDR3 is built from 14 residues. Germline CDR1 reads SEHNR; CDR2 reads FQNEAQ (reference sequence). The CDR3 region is CASSSSSGRNEQFF. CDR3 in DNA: TGTGCCAGCAGCTCGTCAAGCGGGAGGAATGAGCAGTTCTTC.

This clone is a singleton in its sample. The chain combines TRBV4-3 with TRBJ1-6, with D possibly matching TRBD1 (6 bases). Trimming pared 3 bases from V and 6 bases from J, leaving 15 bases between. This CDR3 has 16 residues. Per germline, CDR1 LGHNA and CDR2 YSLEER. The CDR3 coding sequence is TGCGCCAGCAGCCAGGAGGGGGGTCCTAGTAATTCACCCCTCCACTTT. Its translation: CASSQEGGPSNSPLHF.

The CDR3 nucleotides are TGTGCCAGCAGCGGGACAGGGTTTGAAGCTTTCTTT. Translation gives CASSGTGFEAFF. The chain combines TRBV9 with TRBJ1-1, with TRBD1 matching 8 bases. Per the germline V gene, CDR1 is SGDLS and CDR2 is YYNGEE. V dropped 3 bases and J dropped 7; count of bases not matched to a gene: 2. The CDR3 length is 12 residues.

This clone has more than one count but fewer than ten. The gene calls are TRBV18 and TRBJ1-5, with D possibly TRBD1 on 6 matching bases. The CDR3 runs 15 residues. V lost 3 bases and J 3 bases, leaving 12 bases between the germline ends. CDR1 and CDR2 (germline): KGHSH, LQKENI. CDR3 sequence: CASSPPQGDNQPQHF. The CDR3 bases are TGTGCCAGCTCACCGCCACAGGGTGACAATCAGCCCCAGCATTTT.

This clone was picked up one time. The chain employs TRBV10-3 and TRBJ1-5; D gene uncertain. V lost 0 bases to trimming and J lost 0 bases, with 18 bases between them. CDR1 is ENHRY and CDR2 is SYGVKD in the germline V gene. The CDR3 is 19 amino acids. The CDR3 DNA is TGTGCCATCAGTGAGTCGTTCCAGCCCTCTCTCCTTAGCAATCAGCCCCAGCATTTT. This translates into CAISESFQPSLLSNQPQHF.

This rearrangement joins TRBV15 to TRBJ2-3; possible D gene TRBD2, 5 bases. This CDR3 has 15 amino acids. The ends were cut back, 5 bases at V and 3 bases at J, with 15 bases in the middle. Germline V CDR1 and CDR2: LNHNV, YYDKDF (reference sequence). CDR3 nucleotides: TGTGCCACCAGCCTCCTCGCCAGCGGTACAGATACGCAGTATTTT. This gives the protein CATSLLASGTDTQYF.

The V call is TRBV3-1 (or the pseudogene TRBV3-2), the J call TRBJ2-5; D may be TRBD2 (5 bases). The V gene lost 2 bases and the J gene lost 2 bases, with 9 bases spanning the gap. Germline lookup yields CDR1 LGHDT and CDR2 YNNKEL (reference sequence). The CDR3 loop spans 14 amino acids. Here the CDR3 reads CASSQLRRQETQYF. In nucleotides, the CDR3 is TGTGCCAGCAGCCAATTAAGGAGGCAAGAGACCCAGTACTTC.

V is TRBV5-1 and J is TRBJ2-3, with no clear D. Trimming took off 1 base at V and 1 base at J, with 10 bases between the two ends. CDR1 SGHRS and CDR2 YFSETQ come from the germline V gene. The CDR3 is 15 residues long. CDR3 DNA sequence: TGCGCCAGCAGCTTGAGCTTCGCCCGCACAGATACGCAGTATTTT. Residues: CASSLSFARTDTQYF.

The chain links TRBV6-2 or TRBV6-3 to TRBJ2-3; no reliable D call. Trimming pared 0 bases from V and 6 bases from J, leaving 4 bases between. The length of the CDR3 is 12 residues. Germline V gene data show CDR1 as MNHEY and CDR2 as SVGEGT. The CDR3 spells CASSYSYDTQYF. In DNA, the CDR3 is TGTGCCAGCAGTTACTCTTACGATACGCAGTATTTT.

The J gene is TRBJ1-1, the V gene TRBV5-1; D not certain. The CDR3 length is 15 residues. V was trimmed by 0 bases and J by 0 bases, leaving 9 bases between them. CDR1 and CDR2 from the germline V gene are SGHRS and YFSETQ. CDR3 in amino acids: CASSLDLNMNTEAFF. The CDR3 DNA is TGCGCCAGCAGCTTGGACCTTAACATGAACACTGAAGCTTTCTTT.

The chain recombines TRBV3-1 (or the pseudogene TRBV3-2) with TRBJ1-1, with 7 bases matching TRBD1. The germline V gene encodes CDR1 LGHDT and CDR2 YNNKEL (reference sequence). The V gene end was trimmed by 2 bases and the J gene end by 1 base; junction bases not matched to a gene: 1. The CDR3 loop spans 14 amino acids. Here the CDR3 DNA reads TGTGCCAGCAGCCAACAGGGGGGGAACACTGAAGCTTTCTTT. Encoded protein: CASSQQGGNTEAFF.

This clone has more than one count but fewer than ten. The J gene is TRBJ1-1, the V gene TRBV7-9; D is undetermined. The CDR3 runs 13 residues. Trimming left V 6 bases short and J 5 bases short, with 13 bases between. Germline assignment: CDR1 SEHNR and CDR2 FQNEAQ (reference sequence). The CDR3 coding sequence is TGTGCCAGCAGTTTTAGAGTCGGGACTGAAGCTTTCTTT. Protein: CASSFRVGTEAFF.

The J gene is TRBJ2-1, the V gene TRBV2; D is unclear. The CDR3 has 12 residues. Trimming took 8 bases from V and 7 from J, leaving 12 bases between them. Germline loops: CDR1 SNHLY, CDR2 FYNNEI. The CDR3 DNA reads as TGTGCCAGCCACCCTGGCCGGAATGAGCAGTTCTTC. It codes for CASHPGRNEQFF.

The CDR3 region has the DNA TGCGCCAGCAGCTCCCTGGGGGGGAGTGAGTCACCCCTCCACTTT. Translation gives CASSSLGGSESPLHF. The chain recombines TRBV5-1 with TRBJ1-6; possible D gene TRBD1, 5 bases. This CDR3 region has 15 residues. CDR1 SGHRS and CDR2 YFSETQ come from the germline V gene. The V gene lost 3 bases and the J gene lost 10 bases, with 17 bases spanning the gap.